These T cell receptor beta chains were read from a single sample in a study of T cell repertoires in cytomegalovirus infection. Antigens of these TCRs are unknown. TCRdb reprocessed the reads with MiXCR, giving one entry per CDR3 protein. This table has approximately 100,000 distinct CDR3 sequences, around 28% appearing once. The starting material was CD8+ T cells from cultured PBMCs, obtained from culture after CMV antigen stimulation. These receptors all stem from a human donor in good health (CMV status not recorded). Some clones in this sample may be carry-over from other donors' samples. Both conserved end residues are part of each CDR3.

v_call	cdr3_length	j_call	cdr3_aa
TRBV7-4	14	TRBJ1-1	CASSLFEGGPEAFF
TRBV11-2	15	TRBJ1-6	CASSLEPGGDSPLHF
TRBV12-3/TRBV12-4	13	TRBJ1-1	CASLQWRNTEAFF
TRBV11-2	10	TRBJ2-1	CASSSDYLGF
TRBV9	13	TRBJ2-7	CASSVDGGYEQYF
TRBV28	12	TRBJ1-6	CASRDIGSPLHF
TRBV6-6	16	TRBJ2-7	CASSYESSRGDYEQYF
TRBV25-1	17	TRBJ1-6	CASTPGQGSVLGSPLHF
TRBV19	13	TRBJ1-1	CATEGAFDTEAFF
TRBV12-3/TRBV12-4	15	TRBJ2-2	CASSWDRSNTGELFF
TRBV7-9	16	TRBJ2-3	CASSIPSGGTTDTQYF
TRBV27	13	TRBJ1-1	CASRKDLGTEAFF
TRBV7-2	11	TRBJ2-1	CASSTTREQFF
TRBV15	14	TRBJ1-4	CATSRDRGNEKLFF
TRBV7-2	14	TRBJ1-1	CASSFVGLDTEAFF
TRBV20-1	15	TRBJ1-2	CSANPGREVNYGYTF
TRBV4-1	14	TRBJ1-3	CASSQGSRLNTIYF
TRBV2	11	TRBJ2-1	CASSPTGMQFF
TRBV19	16	TRBJ1-5	CASSIFGDHSNQPQHF
TRBV7-8	18	TRBJ2-2	CASSDLYGGAGNTGELFF
TRBV7-6	12	TRBJ1-2	CASSLTNYGYTF
TRBV25-1	13	TRBJ1-1	CASSEWGDIEAFF
TRBV11-2	15	TRBJ2-3	CASSGSGALTDTQYF
TRBV20-1	19	TRBJ1-6	CSASSLRAEYSSYNSPLHF
TRBV5-8	15	TRBJ2-1	CASSLVFLQFNEQFF
TRBV12-3/TRBV12-4	13	TRBJ2-2	CASIRENTGELFF
TRBV12-3/TRBV12-4	15	TRBJ2-4	CASSHRDDAKNIQYF
TRBV6-8	19	TRBJ2-2	CASTYARTRTANVAGELFF
TRBV7-9	14	TRBJ1-4	CASSLGNDPGKLFF
TRBV4-1	16	TRBJ1-1	CASSPMTGDKNTEAFF
TRBV4-1	14	TRBJ1-6	CASRVGPDGSPLHF
TRBV27	13	TRBJ2-1	CASSLLTGGEQFF
TRBV12-3/TRBV12-4	16	TRBJ1-3	CASSLGQGALGNTIYF
TRBV6-6	15	TRBJ2-5	CASSYSGTPGETQYF
TRBV19	13	TRBJ2-1	CASSPARYNEQFF
TRBV7-6	18	TRBJ2-1	CASSLGTGLPSSYNEQFF
TRBV27	12	TRBJ2-7	CASRGNSYEQYF
TRBV9	15	TRBJ2-7	CASSVGQAGDYEQYF
TRBV4-2	14	TRBJ2-7	CASSQSRGLNEQYF
TRBV7-9	16	TRBJ2-2	CASSPRVRGVSGELFF
TRBV7-8	13	TRBJ2-1	CASSPPGDLRQFF
TRBV25-1	13	TRBJ2-7	CASSDVSSYEQYF
TRBV20-1	15	TRBJ2-2	CSARDVDSYTGELFF
TRBV10-3	17	TRBJ1-4	CAISESGFGTTNEKLFF
TRBV18	13	TRBJ2-5	CASSPPLGETQYF
TRBV18	17	TRBJ2-2	CASSPRTGGASTGELFF
TRBV7-2	14	TRBJ2-5	CASSPRGGVETQYF
TRBV13	12	TRBJ2-3	CASSGQGDTQYF
TRBV10-3	18	TRBJ1-5	CAISRTGAGDLSNQPQHF
TRBV7-6	16	TRBJ1-6	CASSLGGSSYNSPLHF
TRBV12-3/TRBV12-4	17	TRBJ2-2	CASSPGLAGANTGELFF
TRBV4-1	16	TRBJ2-3	CASSRVSGGAPDTQYF
TRBV28	13	TRBJ2-7	CASTFAPSYEQYF
TRBV7-6	12	TRBJ1-2	CASSYTPDGYTF